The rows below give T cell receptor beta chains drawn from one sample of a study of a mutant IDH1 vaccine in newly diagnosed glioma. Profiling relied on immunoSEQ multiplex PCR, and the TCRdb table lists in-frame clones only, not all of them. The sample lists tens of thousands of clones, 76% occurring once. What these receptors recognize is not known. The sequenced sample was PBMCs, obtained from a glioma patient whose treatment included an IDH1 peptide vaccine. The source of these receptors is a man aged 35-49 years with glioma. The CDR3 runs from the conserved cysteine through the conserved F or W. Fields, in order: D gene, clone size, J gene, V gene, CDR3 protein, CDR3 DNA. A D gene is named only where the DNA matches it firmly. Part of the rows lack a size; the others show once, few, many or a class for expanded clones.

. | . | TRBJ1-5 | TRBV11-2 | CASSLVDGNQPQHF | TGTGCCAGCAGCTTAGTGGATGGCAATCAGCCCCAGCATTTT
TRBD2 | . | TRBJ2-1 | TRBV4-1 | CASSHPGLTYNEQFF | TGCGCCAGCAGCCACCCGGGACTAACTTACAATGAGCAGTTCTTC
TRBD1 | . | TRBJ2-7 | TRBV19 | CASSSPGTGVSYEQYF | TGTGCCAGTAGTAGCCCCGGGACAGGGGTTTCCTACGAGCAGTACTTC
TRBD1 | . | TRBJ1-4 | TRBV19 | CASSRDRATNEKLFF | TGTGCCAGTAGTAGGGACAGAGCAACTAATGAAAAACTGTTTTTT
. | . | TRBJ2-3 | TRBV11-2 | CASSLPEPLSNTQYF | TGTGCCAGCAGCTTACCAGAACCACTTAGTAATACGCAGTATTTT
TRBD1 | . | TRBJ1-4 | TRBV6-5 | CASSFRGREEKLFF | TGTGCCAGCAGCTTCAGGGGGAGGGAGGAAAAACTGTTTTTT
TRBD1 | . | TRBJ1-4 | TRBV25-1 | CASSEGTGGVREKLFF | TGTGCCAGCAGTGAGGGGACAGGGGGCGTACGTGAAAAACTGTTTTTT
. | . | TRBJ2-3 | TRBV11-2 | CASTPGSTQYF | TGTGCCAGCACCCCCGGATCTACGCAGTATTTT
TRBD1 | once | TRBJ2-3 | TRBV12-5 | CASGLGGQGAGNTQYF | TGTGCTAGTGGTTTGGGGGGACAGGGGGCCGGAAATACGCAGTATTTT
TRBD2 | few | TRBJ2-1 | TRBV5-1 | CASSGSGRGNNEQFF | TGCGCCAGCAGCGGGAGCGGGAGGGGTAACAATGAGCAGTTCTTC
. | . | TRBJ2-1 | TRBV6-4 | CASSDSLDYNEQFF | TGTGCCAGCAGTGACTCGCTCGACTACAATGAGCAGTTCTTC
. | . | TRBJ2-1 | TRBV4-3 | CASSQGLRLPSSYNEQFF | TGCGCCAGCAGCCAAGGCCTAAGACTACCAAGCTCCTACAATGAGCAGTTCTTC
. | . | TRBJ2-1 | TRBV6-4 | CASSEEFSYNEQFF | TGTGCCAGCAGTGAGGAGTTTTCCTACAATGAGCAGTTCTTC
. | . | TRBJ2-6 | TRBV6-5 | CASSSHSGANVLTF | TGTGCCAGCAGTTCCCACTCTGGGGCCAACGTCCTGACTTTC